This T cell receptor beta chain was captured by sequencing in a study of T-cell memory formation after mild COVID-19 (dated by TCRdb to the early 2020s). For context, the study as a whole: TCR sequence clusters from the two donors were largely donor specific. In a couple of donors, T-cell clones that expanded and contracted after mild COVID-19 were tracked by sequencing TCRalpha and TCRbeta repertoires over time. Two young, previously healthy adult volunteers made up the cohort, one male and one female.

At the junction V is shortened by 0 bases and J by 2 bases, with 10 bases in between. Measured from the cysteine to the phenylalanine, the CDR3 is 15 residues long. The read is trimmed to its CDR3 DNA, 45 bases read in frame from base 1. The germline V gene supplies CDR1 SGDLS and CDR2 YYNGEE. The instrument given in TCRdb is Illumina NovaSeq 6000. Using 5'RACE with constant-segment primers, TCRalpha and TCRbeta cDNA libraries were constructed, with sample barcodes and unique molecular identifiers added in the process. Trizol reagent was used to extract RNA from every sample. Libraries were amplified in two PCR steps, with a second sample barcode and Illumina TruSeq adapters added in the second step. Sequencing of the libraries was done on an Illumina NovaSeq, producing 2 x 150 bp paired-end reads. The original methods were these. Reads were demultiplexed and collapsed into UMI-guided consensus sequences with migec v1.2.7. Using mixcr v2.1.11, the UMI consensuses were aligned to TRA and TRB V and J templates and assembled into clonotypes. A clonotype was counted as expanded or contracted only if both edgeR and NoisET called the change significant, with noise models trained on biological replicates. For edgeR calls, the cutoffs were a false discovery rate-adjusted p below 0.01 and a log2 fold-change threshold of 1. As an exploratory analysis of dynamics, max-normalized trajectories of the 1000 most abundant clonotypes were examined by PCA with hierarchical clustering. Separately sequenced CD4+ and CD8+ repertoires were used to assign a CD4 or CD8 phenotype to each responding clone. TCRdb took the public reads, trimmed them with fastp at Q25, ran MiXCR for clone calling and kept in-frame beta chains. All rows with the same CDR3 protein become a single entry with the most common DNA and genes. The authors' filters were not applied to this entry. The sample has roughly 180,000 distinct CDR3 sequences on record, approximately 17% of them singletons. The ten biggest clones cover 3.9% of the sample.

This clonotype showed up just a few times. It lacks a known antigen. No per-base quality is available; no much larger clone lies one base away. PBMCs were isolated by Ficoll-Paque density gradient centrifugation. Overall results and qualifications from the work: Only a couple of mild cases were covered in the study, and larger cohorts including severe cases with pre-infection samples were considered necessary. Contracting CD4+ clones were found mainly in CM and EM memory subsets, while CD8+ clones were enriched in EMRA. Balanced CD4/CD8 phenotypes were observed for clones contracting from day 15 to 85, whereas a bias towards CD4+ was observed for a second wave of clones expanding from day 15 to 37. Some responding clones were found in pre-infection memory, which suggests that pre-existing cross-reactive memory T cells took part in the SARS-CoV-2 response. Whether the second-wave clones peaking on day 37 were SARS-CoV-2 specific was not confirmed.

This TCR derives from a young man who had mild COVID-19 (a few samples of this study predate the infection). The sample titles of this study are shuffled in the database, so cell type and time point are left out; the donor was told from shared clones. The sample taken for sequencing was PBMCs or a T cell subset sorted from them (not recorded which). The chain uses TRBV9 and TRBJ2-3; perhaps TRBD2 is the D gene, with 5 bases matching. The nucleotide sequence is TGTGCCAGCAGCGTAGCCGGGGATCCCACAGATACGCAGTATTTT. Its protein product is CASSVAGDPTDTQYF.